This TCR beta chain was sequenced for a study of T cell repertoires and leukemia-associated antigens (dated by TCRdb to the late 2010s). In the study overall: Around 15 million effective reads were obtained overall, with each sample giving about 5.1 to 6.6 million read pairs and roughly 3.3 to 5.0 million effective reads. Using in vitro peptide stimulation of healthy T cells, the study set out to figure out what antigen is recognized by a TCR Vbeta21 clone that had previously been found in CML patients.

CD3+ T cells were first rested overnight at 2.5 million to 3 million cells/mL in RPMI 1640 without fetal bovine serum. MACS immunomagnetic beads were used according to the manufacturer's instructions to isolate CD3+ T cells from PBMCs. Reading from cysteine to phenylalanine, the CDR3 counts 12 amino acids. The CDR3 DNA has 36 bases and is translated from base 1. The germline V gene yields SQVTM for CDR1 and ANQGSEA for CDR2. V is pared back by 4 bases and J by 6 bases, with 11 bases lying between the germline termini. This clonotype was found a few times. Its antigen is not yet known. Per-nucleotide qualities are absent, and no much larger clonotype sits a single base away. Total RNA was extracted from the cultured T cells with TRIzol reagent. TCRbeta libraries were amplified from RNA using 5' rapid amplification of cDNA ends (5'RACE). Library concentration and integrity were checked with Qubit, an Agilent instrument, and quantitative PCR before sequencing. Qualified libraries were sequenced on Illumina HiSeq or MiSeq by a commercial service provider. The paper's data handling went like this. MiXCR version 1.8.2 was used to identify TCR sequences in each sample. For a clone to be considered qualified, a CDR3 longer than four amino acids, an in-frame nucleotide length, and the absence of a stop codon were required. A read containing the complete CDR3 structure was counted as an effective read. RT-PCR with 24 Vbeta primers, GeneScan spectratyping, and Sanger sequencing were used to validate the expanded clones. Through fastp at Q25 and MiXCR, TCRdb rebuilt clones from the public reads, retaining in-frame beta chains. Each CDR3 protein appears once, grouped with its most common genes and DNA. TCRdb's processing, not the authors', yielded these V and J calls. This sample is represented by about 11,000 distinct CDR3 sequences; 35% to 45% of them were singletons. Of the sample, about a quarter falls within the top ten clones.

The paper's findings and limits, for the study overall: The antigen specificity and function of the expanded clones were not directly tested, and further investigation of both was required. No significant differences among the four groups were observed in the numbers of Vbeta genes (roughly 66), Jbeta genes (14), VDJ rearrangements, or unique CDR3s.

Sequenced material: CD3+ T cells sorted from blood and cultured. The sequence is built from TRBV29-1 and TRBJ2-3; the D gene is perhaps TRBD1, on 5 matching bases. The receptor's source is a female donor in good health. The DNA sequence is given as TGCAGCGTTGGTATGCAGGGTGATACGCAGTATTTT. It codes for CSVGMQGDTQYF.